What follows are 25 T cell receptor beta chains derived from one specimen sequenced in a study of neurological immune-mediated disorders. TCRdb ran MiXCR on the 5' RACE reads and lists one entry per CDR3 protein. The table records tens of thousands of distinct CDR3 sequences, about 2% of them present only once. Material for sequencing was PBMCs. These TCRs come from a woman between 40 and 50 years old with multiple sclerosis.

This clonotype was detected many times. In nucleotides, the CDR3 is TGTGCCAGCAGTTACACACAGGGGATGAACACTGAAGCTTTCTTT. Translated, it gives CASSYTQGMNTEAFF. The chain joins TRBV6-6 to TRBJ1-1; 7 bases agree with TRBD1. From germline, CDR1 is MNHNY and CDR2 SVGAGI (reference sequence). CDR3 size: 15 residues. V shed 2 bases and J 0 bases; nucleotides not matched to a gene: 3.

Ten or more counts support this clonotype. The chain combines TRBV5-5 with TRBJ1-2, with TRBD1 matching over 7 bases. The V gene end was trimmed by 2 bases and the J gene end by 1 base; junction bases not matched to a gene: 8. Germline CDR1 reads SGHKS; CDR2 reads YYEKEE (reference sequence). This CDR3 spans 16 amino acids. In DNA form, the CDR3 reads TGTGCCAGCAGCTTACCTAACGGGACAGTTAACTATGGCTACACCTTC. Protein product: CASSLPNGTVNYGYTF.

This clonotype was detected many times. The chain couples TRBV11-2 to TRBJ1-5, with a weak D call TRBD1 (5 bases). This CDR3 comprises 14 residues. Looked up from germline, CDR1 is SGHAT and CDR2 is FQNNGV. Trimming took off 3 bases at V and 4 bases at J, with 10 bases between the two ends. The CDR3 sequence: CASSLGGINQPQHF. The CDR3 DNA is TGTGCCAGCAGCTTGGGGGGGATAAATCAGCCCCAGCATTTT.

In this sample, this clonotype turned up many times. The V and J genes are TRBV2 and TRBJ2-2, with 9 bases matching TRBD2. V was pared by 11 bases and J by 3 bases, with 7 bases of the junction left unmatched. CDR3 size: 14 residues. Germline CDR1 reads SNHLY; CDR2 reads FYNNEI. The CDR3: CAVLAGSYTGELFF. CDR3 DNA: TGTGCCGTTCTAGCGGGGTCCTACACCGGGGAGCTGTTTTTT.

This clonotype was observed at least ten times. The chain is built from TRBV24-1 and TRBJ2-2; TRBD1 agrees at 7 bases. This CDR3 region has 17 residues. Losses at the gene ends were 1 base for V and 5 bases for J; bases not matched to a gene: 9. Germline assignment: CDR1 KGHDR and CDR2 SFDVKD. CDR3 sequence reads: CATSDLTPDRTTGELFF. The CDR3 DNA is TGTGCCACCAGTGATTTAACCCCGGACAGGACGACCGGGGAGCTGTTTTTT.

This clonotype was counted at least ten times. J is TRBJ2-3 and V is TRBV12-3 or TRBV12-4; 11 bases map to TRBD2. This CDR3 has 17 amino acids. J lost 2 bases, V lost 5 bases, and 9 bases had no gene match. The CDR3 DNA sequence: TGTGCCAGCAGTGGGGTAGCGGGGGGGCTGGTCACAGATACGCAGTATTTT. Translation: CASSGVAGGLVTDTQYF.

This clonotype was counted ten times or more. The chain is built from TRBV18 and TRBJ2-7, with 10 bases lining up with TRBD2. V lost 0 bases and J lost 2; bases outside the gene matches: 4. Germline values: CDR1 KGHSH, CDR2 LQKENI. The CDR3 length is 16 residues. The CDR3: CASSPPLAGAPYEQYF. In nucleotides, the CDR3 is TGTGCCAGCTCACCACCCCTAGCGGGGGCCCCCTACGAGCAGTACTTC.

This clonotype was detected ten times or more. V gene TRBV11-2 combines with J gene TRBJ1-4; D gene unclear. The length of the CDR3 is 12 residues. The ends were cut back, 1 base at V and 7 bases at J, with 4 bases in the middle. Per the germline V gene, CDR1 is SGHAT and CDR2 is FQNNGV. The CDR3 loop reads CASSLATEKLFF. In DNA, the CDR3 is TGTGCCAGCAGCTTAGCAACTGAAAAACTGTTTTTT.

This clonotype was detected many times. The gene calls are TRBV9 and TRBJ1-2, with 7 positions matching TRBD1. Germline V CDR1 and CDR2: SGDLS, YYNGEE. The junction had 5 bases not matched to a gene; V was cut back by 4 bases and J by 5 bases. The length of the CDR3 is 13 residues. For the CDR3, the DNA is TGTGCCAGCAGCATGACAGGGTATTATGGCTACACCTTC. This gives the protein CASSMTGYYGYTF.

This clonotype was seen many times. A much larger clone lies a single base off, so this may be a read error. The chain combines TRBV2 with TRBJ1-5; possible D gene TRBD1, 5 bases. This CDR3 has 12 residues. The germline gives CDR1 SNHLY, CDR2 FYNNEI. The CDR3 loop reads CDSRDSTQPQHF. CDR3 sequence (DNA): TGTGACAGCAGAGACAGTACCCAGCCCCAGCATTTT.

This clonotype occurred many times. A clone one base away is much larger, so this may be a read error. The V gene is TRBV13, the J gene TRBJ2-1; a possible D gene is TRBD1 (7 bases). Germline V gives CDR1 PRHDT, CDR2 FYEKMQ (reference sequence). The CDR3 extends over 12 amino acids. CDR3 nucleotides: TGTGACAGCAGTTCAGGGGGGAATGAGCAGTTCTTC. Amino acid sequence: CDSSSGGNEQFF. Combining the CDR3 with reference TRBV13 and TRBJ2-1 gives the whole variable domain AAGVIQSPRHLIKEKRETATLKCYPIPRHDTVYWYQQGPGQDPQFLISFYEKMQSDKGSIPDRFSAQQFSDYHSELNMSSLELGDSALYFCDSSSGGNEQFFGPGTRLTVL.

This clonotype has ten or more counts. V is TRBV20-1 and J is TRBJ1-5; TRBD1 aligns across 8 bases. The CDR3 is 14 residues long. The V gene's germline CDR1 is DFQATT and CDR2 SNEGSKA (reference sequence). V shed 3 bases and J 2 bases; nucleotides not matched to a gene: 3. The CDR3 nucleotides are TGCAGTGCTAGCAAGACAGGGGGCAATCAGCCCCAGCATTTT. Translating gives CSASKTGGNQPQHF.

This clonotype has a count of ten or more. V usage is TRBV20-1 and J usage is TRBJ1-1; D is unresolved. Trimming removed 6 bases at V and 0 bases at J, with 17 bases between. The germline gives CDR1 DFQATT, CDR2 SNEGSKA (reference sequence). The CDR3 runs to 15 residues. CDR3 coding DNA: TGCAGTGCGAAAGAAAGCTTAACCTTGAACACTGAAGCTTTCTTT. This codes for CSAKESLTLNTEAFF.

Ten or more counts support this clonotype. The J gene is TRBJ2-3, the V gene TRBV6-5, with D tentatively TRBD1 (6 bases). In germline, CDR1 is MNHEY, CDR2 SVGAGI. Trimming pared 2 bases from V and 1 base from J, leaving 7 bases between. The CDR3 sequence is 14 residues long. CDR3 amino acids: CASSYRQGTDTQYF. DNA of the CDR3: TGTGCCAGCAGTTACAGACAGGGCACAGATACGCAGTATTTT.

This clonotype was seen ten or more times. V usage is TRBV4-2 and J usage is TRBJ1-2; no definite D call. The CDR3 has 16 residues. The V gene lost 0 bases and the J gene lost 8 bases, with 19 bases spanning the gap. Per germline, CDR1 LGHNA and CDR2 YNFKEQ. The CDR3 protein is CASSQDSGRESSGYTF. The CDR3 nucleotides read TGTGCCAGCAGCCAAGACAGTGGTAGGGAATCGAGCGGCTACACCTTC.

In its sample, this clonotype was seen many times. The chain is built from TRBV5-6 and TRBJ2-1; the D gene is possibly TRBD2 (6 bases). The CDR3 consists of 13 residues. V was pared by 0 bases and J by 8 bases, with 9 bases between. Germline V gives CDR1 SGHDT, CDR2 YYEEEE. This chain's CDR3 is CASSLGGEDEQFF. CDR3 coding DNA: TGTGCCAGCAGCTTGGGAGGGGAGGATGAGCAGTTCTTC.

This clonotype was found many times. This chain links TRBV21-1 with TRBJ1-1. TRBV21-1 is reported as a pseudogene. CDR3 length equals 13 residues. The chain's CDR3 is CASTGKRDTEAFF. CDR3 DNA sequence: TGTGCCAGCACGGGCAAAAGGGACACTGAAGCTTTCTTT.

This clonotype came up many times. The chain couples TRBV6-5 to TRBJ1-1; D is uncertain. CDR1 and CDR2 from the germline V gene are MNHEY and SVGAGI. The CDR3 has 13 amino acids. Trimming shortened V by 7 bases and J by 4 bases, and 13 bases separated the two germline ends. CDR3 sequence (DNA): TGTGCCAGCAAAATCGCGGTGGGCACTGAAGCTTTCTTT. Amino acid sequence: CASKIAVGTEAFF.

This clonotype came up many times. The genes are TRBV27 and TRBJ1-5, with D possibly matching TRBD1 (5 bases). V was cut by 10 bases and J by 0 bases, with 13 bases left in between. The germline V gene encodes CDR1 MNHEY and CDR2 SMNVEV (reference sequence). CDR3 length: 14 amino acids. CDR3 region: CATTGKYSNQPQHF. CDR3 DNA: TGTGCCACCACAGGAAAGTATAGCAATCAGCCCCAGCATTTT.

This clonotype was seen repeatedly, ten times or more. The chain recombines TRBV20-1 with TRBJ2-3; D may be TRBD2 (6 bases). CDR1 and CDR2 from the germline V gene are DFQATT and SNEGSKA (reference sequence). The CDR3 is made up of 14 amino acids. Trimming cost V 3 bases and J 1 base, with 11 bases left between them. The DNA for the CDR3 is TGCAGTGCTAGTGGTGGAGGGGGCACAGATACGCAGTATTTT. It specifies CSASGGGGTDTQYF.

There are many counts of this clonotype. The rearrangement joins TRBV5-1 to TRBJ2-2; maybe TRBD2 (6 bases). Germline V gene sequence: CDR1 SGHRS, CDR2 YFSETQ. The CDR3 covers 15 residues. Trimming pared 4 bases from V and 2 bases from J, leaving 12 bases between. The CDR3 here is CASSLLTSNTGELFF. DNA for the CDR3: TGCGCCAGCAGCCTACTGACTAGTAACACCGGGGAGCTGTTTTTT. Using reference TRBV5-1 and TRBJ2-2 for the parts outside the CDR3, the full variable domain is KAGVTQTPRYLIKTRGQQVTLSCSPISGHRSVSWYQQTPGQGLQFLFEYFSETQRNKGNFPGRFSGRQFSNSRSEMNVSTLELGDSALYLCASSLLTSNTGELFFGEGSRLTVL.

Many counts were recorded for this clonotype. The gene calls are TRBV7-9 and TRBJ2-3, with no clear D. The CDR3 length is 13 residues. Germline CDR1 and CDR2: SEHNR and FQNEAQ (reference sequence). Trimming removed 4 bases from V and 7 bases from J, with 12 bases in between. The CDR3 coding sequence is TGTGCCAGCAGCTCTACCGAGACCCATACGCAGTATTTT. Protein: CASSSTETHTQYF.

This clonotype occurred many times. J is TRBJ2-7 and V is TRBV14; D not resolved. The CDR3 consists of 16 residues. The V and J ends lost 4 bases and 2 bases respectively, with 18 bases between them. Per germline, CDR1 SGHDN and CDR2 FVKESK. CDR3 in amino acids: CASSPYFIELPYEQYF. Here the CDR3 DNA reads TGTGCCAGCAGCCCCTATTTTATCGAGCTCCCCTACGAGCAGTACTTC.

This clonotype was recorded at least ten times. The chain joins TRBV5-8 to TRBJ2-2; D not certain. Germline CDR1 reads SGHTS; CDR2 reads YDEGEE. The CDR3 length is 16 residues. The germline V and J ends were trimmed by 4 bases and 3 bases, with 16 bases remaining between them. The CDR3 region is CASSLKTGTYTGELFF. The DNA for the CDR3 is TGTGCCAGCAGCCTTAAAACCGGCACCTACACCGGGGAGCTGTTTTTT.

In its sample, this clonotype was seen many times. This chain links TRBV12-3 or TRBV12-4 with TRBJ2-3; 8 positions match TRBD2. J gave up 1 base and V 5 bases, and 5 bases lay outside the gene matches. CDR3 length: 15 amino acids. The CDR3 DNA follows: TGTGCCAGCAGTGCCCCGGGGGGGCGCACAGATACGCAGTATTTT. Translated: CASSAPGGRTDTQYF.